The 17 T cell receptor beta chains given below trace back to one sample, sequenced in a study of OX40 agonist ivuxolimab in advanced cancers. Here immunoSEQ multiplex PCR was the method, and the copy in TCRdb shows in-frame clones only, minus some. The sample includes 50,000 to 70,000 clones, around 86% of them seen just once. Specimen: CD4+ or CD8+ T cells sorted from blood, collected in a trial of the OX40 agonist ivuxolimab. The receptor source for this set is an adult with an advanced solid tumor such as melanoma, head and neck, liver or kidney cancer.

The chain recombines TRBV11-2 with TRBJ2-7; TRBD2 agrees at 13 bases. The CDR3 contains 16 residues. CDR1 and CDR2 from the germline V gene are SGHAT and FQNNGV. Unmatched junction bases numbered 9, after V lost 5 bases and J lost 5 bases. In DNA form, the CDR3 reads TGTGCCAGCAGCCCCTATGGACTAGCGGGAGAAGACGAGCAGTACTTC. This translates into CASSPYGLAGEDEQYF. Variable domain in full (rest from reference TRBV11-2 and TRBJ2-7): EAGVAQSPRYKIIEKRQSVAFWCNPISGHATLYWYQQILGQGPKLLIQFQNNGVVDDSQLPKDRFSAERLKGVDSTLKIQPAKLEDSAVYLCASSPYGLAGEDEQYFGPGTRLTVT.

V is TRBV7-8 and J is TRBJ1-5; TRBD1 might be the D (6 bases). The CDR3 totals 16 residues. Germline V gives CDR1 SGHVS, CDR2 FQNEAQ. Trimming removed 5 bases at V and 5 bases at J, with 19 bases between. The CDR3 reads CASSQTPVGGDQPQHF. CDR3 sequence (DNA): TGTGCCAGCAGCCAGACCCCGGTAGGGGGTGATCAGCCCCAGCATTTT.

The chain carries TRBV12-2 and TRBJ1-4; TRBD1 is taken as the D call from the table, unchecked against the DNA. TRBV12-2 constitutes a pseudogene. The CDR3 extends over 15 amino acids. The CDR3: CASRPGTGEGEKLFF. The CDR3 DNA follows: TGTGCAAGTCGACCAGGGACAGGGGAAGGCGAAAAACTGTTTTTT.

J is TRBJ2-5 and V is TRBV30; D is ambiguous. Germline CDR1 reads GTSNPN; CDR2 reads SVGIG (reference sequence). V was cut by 0 bases and J by 4 bases, with 21 bases left in between. The CDR3 spans 17 residues. The CDR3 here is CAWSVRNIGNLRETQYF. The CDR3 DNA is TGTGCCTGGAGTGTTCGGAATATCGGTAATCTGAGAGAGACCCAGTACTTC.

J is TRBJ2-7 and V is TRBV11-3, with TRBD2 identical over 8 bases. The CDR3 has 15 amino acids. Per the germline V gene, CDR1 is SGHNT and CDR2 is YENEEA. Trimming at V came to 1 base and at J to 0 bases, leaving 2 bases not matched to a gene. The chain's CDR3 is CASSLGGGNSYEQYF. CDR3 nucleotide sequence: TGTGCCAGCAGCTTAGGCGGGGGGAACTCCTACGAGCAGTACTTC.

This sequence joins TRBV6-5 and TRBJ2-5, with TRBD2 matching 7 bases. The V segment lost 4 bases and the J segment 5 bases; nucleotides outside the gene matches: 10. Germline loops: CDR1 MNHEY, CDR2 SVGAGI. There are 15 residues in the CDR3. The CDR3 sequence: CASSLSGKWGETQYF. As DNA, the CDR3 is TGTGCCAGCAGTTTGAGCGGGAAATGGGGGGAGACCCAGTACTTC.

The chain employs TRBV5-1 and TRBJ2-3; 9 positions agree with TRBD2. The J segment lost 2 bases and the V segment lost 4 bases, leaving 8 bases of the junction unmatched. The length of the CDR3 is 16 residues. Per germline, CDR1 SGHRS and CDR2 YFSETQ. CDR3 sequence: CASSLQPGLATDTQYF. CDR3 bases: TGCGCCAGCAGCCTCCAACCGGGACTAGCCACAGATACGCAGTATTTT.

This clone appeared once. V gene TRBV2 combines with J gene TRBJ2-7; D is uncertain. Trimming removed 0 bases at V and 0 bases at J, with 9 bases between. Germline V gene lookup returns CDR1 SNHLY and CDR2 FYNNEI. The CDR3 totals 15 residues. The chain's CDR3 is CASSEAGFSSYEQYF. CDR3 DNA: TGTGCCAGCAGTGAAGCGGGGTTTAGCTCCTACGAGCAGTACTTC.

V and J are TRBV5-1 and TRBJ1-2; 8 bases map to TRBD1. The CDR3 has 13 residues. The V gene end was trimmed by 4 bases and the J gene end by 5 bases; junction bases not matched to a gene: 4. CDR1 and CDR2 from the germline V gene are SGHRS and YFSETQ. The CDR3 DNA reads TGCGCCAGCAGCAAGGACAGGGAGTATGGCTACACCTTC. Its protein is CASSKDREYGYTF. Filled out from reference TRBV5-1 and TRBJ1-2, the complete variable domain reads KAGVTQTPRYLIKTRGQQVTLSCSPISGHRSVSWYQQTPGQGLQFLFEYFSETQRNKGNFPGRFSGRQFSNSRSEMNVSTLELGDSALYLCASSKDREYGYTFGSGTRLTVV.

The gene calls are TRBV30 and TRBJ2-7, with D unresolved. Trimming pared 0 bases from V and 10 bases from J, leaving 10 bases between. The germline gives CDR1 GTSNPN, CDR2 SVGIG (reference sequence). The CDR3 contains 11 residues. Here the CDR3 reads CAWSVQNSQYF. DNA of the CDR3: TGTGCCTGGAGTGTACAAAACAGTCAGTACTTC.

The genes are TRBV7-8 and TRBJ1-4; the match to TRBD1 covers 9 bases. Looked up from germline, CDR1 is SGHVS and CDR2 is FQNEAQ. Trimming removed 1 base from V and 7 bases from J; junction bases left unmatched: 1. The CDR3 sequence is 14 residues long. CDR3 nucleotide sequence: TGTGCCAGCAGCTTAGGACAGGGGGTTGAAAAACTGTTTTTT. It translates to CASSLGQGVEKLFF.

The rearrangement joins TRBV19 to TRBJ2-3; 13 bases fit TRBD2. J gave up 8 bases and V 7 bases, and 18 bases lay outside the gene matches. The CDR3 is 18 residues long. Germline lookup yields CDR1 LNHDA and CDR2 SQIVND (reference sequence). CDR3 in DNA: TGTGCCAGTACCAGCGACGCAGGACTAGCGGGAGTGAGGACTACGCAGTATTTT. This translates into CASTSDAGLAGVRTTQYF.

The chain has TRBV9 and TRBJ1-3; D is undetermined. CDR1 and CDR2 (germline): SGDLS, YYNGEE. This CDR3 is 13 amino acids long. Trimming took off 0 bases at V and 4 bases at J, with 5 bases between the two ends. The chain's CDR3 is CASSVAVGNTIYF. CDR3 nucleotide sequence: TGTGCCAGCAGCGTAGCAGTGGGAAACACCATATATTTT.

This clone was picked up a small number of times. The chain recombines TRBV27 with TRBJ2-1; no clear D. Germline CDR1 reads MNHEY; CDR2 reads SMNVEV (reference sequence). This CDR3 region has 15 residues. With 3 bases removed from V and 0 bases from J, the gap between germline ends came to 9 bases. The CDR3 DNA follows: TGTGCCAGCAGTTTCGACGGAAGCTCCTACAATGAGCAGTTCTTC. Translation: CASSFDGSSYNEQFF.

The chain has TRBV7-9 and TRBJ1-4, with TRBD1 matching over 9 bases. V was clipped by 6 bases and J by 7 bases; unmatched bases: 6. This CDR3 has 14 residues. Germline lookup yields CDR1 SEHNR and CDR2 FQNEAQ (reference sequence). The CDR3 region is CASSSGQGLEKLFF. The DNA of the CDR3 is TGTGCCAGCAGTTCGGGACAGGGCCTTGAAAAACTGTTTTTT.

The CDR3 sequence is CASSRGGGGTDTQYF. The DNA of the CDR3 is TGTGCCAGCAGTCGTGGCGGGGGAGGCACAGATACGCAGTATTTT. The rearrangement uses TRBV27 and TRBJ2-3; 7 positions match TRBD2. The V gene's germline CDR1 is MNHEY and CDR2 SMNVEV (reference sequence). V shed 5 bases, J shed 1 base, and the junction held 6 bases outside the gene matches. This CDR3 contains 15 residues.

The chain uses TRBV2 and TRBJ1-1; D unclear. The germline gives CDR1 SNHLY, CDR2 FYNNEI. This CDR3 spans 13 amino acids. V lost 9 bases, J lost 1 base, and 12 bases lay in between. CDR3 sequence (DNA): TGTGCCAGGGCACGGGGAGGGAACACTGAAGCTTTCTTT. Its protein is CARARGGNTEAFF.